This TCR beta chain is drawn from a study of cytomegalovirus exposure and HLA in healthy donors. The overall study: Per a later analysis, the roughly 690 first-cohort and approximately 120 validation repertoires shared one platform.

Findings and limits, study-wide: While the bulk of TCR sequences proved rare, some public TCRs turned up in many donors.

Sequenced by immunoSEQ multiplex PCR; TCRdb stores in-frame clones only, minus some. The table shows 70,000 to 75,000 clones, with 94% occurring only once. These donors were members of the roughly 120-subject validation cohort, a group separate from the approximately 680-subject first cohort. Regarding this clone: Its target is unknown.

The CDR3 loop spans 14 amino acids. The V gene's germline CDR1 is GTSNPN and CDR2 SVGIG (reference sequence). Trimming took off 4 bases at V and 3 bases at J, with 13 bases between the two ends. This chain links TRBV30 with TRBJ1-3, with D possibly matching TRBD1 (5 bases). The sequencing input was PBMCs. The sequence derives from a woman aged 18-30 years in good health and CMV-seropositive. The CDR3 sequence: CAWNRDYDGNTIYF. The CDR3 nucleotides are TGTGCCTGGAACCGGGACTACGATGGAAACACCATATATTTT.